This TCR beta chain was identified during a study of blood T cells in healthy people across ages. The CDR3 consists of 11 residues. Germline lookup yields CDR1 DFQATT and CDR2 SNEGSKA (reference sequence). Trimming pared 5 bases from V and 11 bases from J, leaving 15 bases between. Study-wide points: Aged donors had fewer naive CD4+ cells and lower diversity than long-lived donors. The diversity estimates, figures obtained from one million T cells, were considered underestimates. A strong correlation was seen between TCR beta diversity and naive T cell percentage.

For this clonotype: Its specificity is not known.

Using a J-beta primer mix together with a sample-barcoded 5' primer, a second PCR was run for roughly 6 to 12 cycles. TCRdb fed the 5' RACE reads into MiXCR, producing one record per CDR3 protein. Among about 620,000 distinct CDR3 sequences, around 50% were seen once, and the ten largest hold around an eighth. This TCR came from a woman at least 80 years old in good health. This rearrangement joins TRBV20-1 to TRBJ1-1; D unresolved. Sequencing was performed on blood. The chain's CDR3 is CSAPLGSKAFF. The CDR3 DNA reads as TGCAGTGCTCCTCTGGGGTCGAAGGCTTTCTTT.